The next 22 T cell receptor beta chains were all read from a single sample in a study of blood T cell repertoires in COVID-19. Clones were read by immunoSEQ multiplex PCR, and TCRdb kept only the in-frame ones, dropping some. The sample comprises 250,000 to 300,000 clones, over 75% of which are singletons, and more than 0.95% rests with the top ten. The sequenced sample consisted of PBMCs or T cells enriched from blood (not recorded which). All receptors derive from a woman aged 25 to 39 who had recovered from COVID-19.

V is TRBV7-2 and J is TRBJ1-5, with D uncertain. The germline CDR1 and CDR2 sequences are SGHTA and FQGNSA. The CDR3 has 14 residues. Trimming removed 2 bases at V and 3 bases at J, with 8 bases between. CDR3 protein: CASSLNPVNQPQHF. For the CDR3, the DNA is TGTGCCAGCAGCTTAAATCCAGTCAATCAGCCCCAGCATTTT.

The rearrangement uses TRBV28 and TRBJ1-1; 7 bases map to TRBD1. Germline-derived CDR1 and CDR2 are MDHEN and SYDVKM. With V trimmed by 3 bases and J by 8 bases, 9 bases remained unmatched. CDR3 length equals 14 residues. This CDR3 reads CASSLTGIGGEAFF. The CDR3 nucleotides read TGTGCCAGCAGTTTGACAGGGATCGGAGGGGAAGCTTTCTTT.

CDR3 protein: CASSLDPREQYF. CDR3 nucleotide sequence: TGTGCCAGCAGCTTAGACCCTCGTGAGCAGTACTTC. The J gene is TRBJ2-7, the V gene TRBV11-2; no clear D gene. V was clipped by 0 bases and J by 7 bases, with 7 bases between them. Germline CDR1 SGHAT, CDR2 FQNNGV. This CDR3 has 12 amino acids.

V gene TRBV18 combines with J gene TRBJ2-2; tentatively, D is TRBD1 (6 bases). The CDR3 sequence is 15 residues long. The ends were cut back, 3 bases at V and 4 bases at J, with 12 bases in the middle. CDR1 and CDR2 (germline): KGHSH, LQKENI. This CDR3 is CASSPSQGSTGELFF. CDR3 bases: TGTGCCAGCTCACCGTCACAGGGATCCACCGGGGAGCTGTTTTTT.

The gene calls are TRBV13 and TRBJ2-3; D possibly corresponds to TRBD1 (6 bases). Per germline, CDR1 PRHDT and CDR2 FYEKMQ (reference sequence). This CDR3 is built from 14 residues. V lost 5 bases to trimming and J lost 7 bases, with 16 bases between them. The CDR3 here is CASSLNDRTYTQYF. The CDR3 nucleotides are TGTGCCAGCAGCCTCAACGACAGGACATATACGCAGTATTTT.

The chain combines TRBV7-2 with TRBJ2-1, with a tentative D call TRBD2 (6 bases). The germline CDR1 and CDR2 sequences are SGHTA and FQGNSA. The length of the CDR3 is 15 residues. V was clipped by 5 bases and J by 1 base, with 12 bases between them. DNA of the CDR3: TGTGCCAGCAGCCTCGATGCGGGATCCTACAATGAGCAGTTCTTC. Translating it yields CASSLDAGSYNEQFF.

V and J are TRBV5-6 and TRBJ1-1, with D maybe TRBD1 (5 bases). Germline CDR1 and CDR2: SGHDT and YYEEEE. Trimming left V 0 bases short and J 6 bases short, with 12 bases between. The CDR3 is 14 residues long. The DNA for the CDR3 is TGTGCCAGCAGCTTGGTATCCCAGGGCCCTGAAGCTTTCTTT. This encodes CASSLVSQGPEAFF.

This chain links TRBV27 with TRBJ1-2; 7 bases fit TRBD1. The V and J ends lost 6 bases and 4 bases, in that order; junction bases with no gene match: 5. There are 13 residues in the CDR3. Germline loops: CDR1 MNHEY, CDR2 SMNVEV (reference sequence). CDR3 bases: TGTGCCAGCAGGTACAGGGGCAGCTATGGCTACACCTTC. Its translation: CASRYRGSYGYTF.

The DNA for the CDR3 is TGCGCCAGCAGTGTTGCTAGCGGAGGGTACAATGAGCAGTTCTTC. Amino acid sequence: CASSVASGGYNEQFF. This chain uses TRBV10-1 with TRBJ2-1; 7 nucleotides match TRBD2. The junction had 7 bases not matched to a gene; V was cut back by 4 bases and J by 4 bases. The CDR3 contains 15 residues. Germline lookup yields CDR1 WNHNN and CDR2 SYGVQD (reference sequence).

The chain links TRBV10-3 to TRBJ1-2; 7 bases are shared with TRBD1. Germline trimming cut 5 bases from V and 8 bases from J; bases unmatched to any gene: 8. This CDR3 is 13 amino acids long. Germline CDR1 ENHRY, CDR2 SYGVKD. As DNA, the CDR3 is TGTGCCATCAGTCTGGAAGGGGGCGGAGGCTACACCTTC. It translates to CAISLEGGGGYTF.

The chain is built from TRBV27 and TRBJ2-2; TRBD1 is a possible D gene (6 bases). The ends were cut back, 2 bases at V and 2 bases at J, with 15 bases in the middle. The CDR3 consists of 17 residues. The germline gives CDR1 MNHEY, CDR2 SMNVEV (reference sequence). The CDR3 sequence: CASSLQTTGVNTGELFF. Written as DNA, the CDR3 is TGTGCCAGCAGTTTACAAACGACAGGAGTAAACACCGGGGAGCTGTTTTTT.

V and J are TRBV5-1 and TRBJ1-1, with 7 nucleotides matching TRBD1. This CDR3 contains 16 residues. CDR1 and CDR2 from the germline V gene are SGHRS and YFSETQ. The trim removed 4 bases at V and 8 bases at J, leaving 17 bases unmatched. CDR3 region: CASSPTGEGGFLEAFF. The CDR3 nucleotides are TGCGCCAGCAGCCCGACGGGGGAAGGGGGCTTTCTAGAAGCTTTCTTT. Together with reference TRBV5-1 and TRBJ1-1, the CDR3 gives the full variable domain: KAGVTQTPRYLIKTRGQQVTLSCSPISGHRSVSWYQQTPGQGLQFLFEYFSETQRNKGNFPGRFSGRQFSNSRSEMNVSTLELGDSALYLCASSPTGEGGFLEAFFGQGTRLTVV.

The rearrangement joins TRBV5-6 to TRBJ1-5, with 7 bases fitting TRBD1. The CDR3 is 14 amino acids. Per germline, CDR1 SGHDT and CDR2 YYEEEE. The trim removed 5 bases at V and 1 base at J, leaving 3 bases unmatched. DNA for the CDR3: TGTGCCAGCAGTCCGGGACAGAGCAATCAGCCCCAGCATTTT. It specifies CASSPGQSNQPQHF.

The CDR3 here is CASSVSPGNSPLHF. The DNA of the CDR3 is TGTGCCAGCAGCGTTTCCCCGGGGAATTCACCCCTCCACTTT. The chain recombines TRBV9 with TRBJ1-6; D not certain. Trimming removed 2 bases at V and 7 bases at J, with 10 bases between. This CDR3 contains 14 residues. Germline V gene lookup returns CDR1 SGDLS and CDR2 YYNGEE.

V is TRBV13 and J is TRBJ2-1, with 11 bases identical to TRBD2. V gave up 5 bases and J gave up 4 bases; unmatched junction bases: 4. The CDR3 length is 15 residues. Per the germline V gene, CDR1 is PRHDT and CDR2 is FYEKMQ (reference sequence). The CDR3 reads CASSPGLAAYNEQFF. CDR3 coding DNA: TGTGCCAGCAGCCCGGGACTAGCGGCGTACAATGAGCAGTTCTTC.

The rearrangement uses TRBV9 and TRBJ2-7; 15 positions match TRBD2. The CDR3 loop spans 16 amino acids. V was pared by 0 bases and J by 6 bases, with 4 bases of the junction left unmatched. Germline CDR1 SGDLS, CDR2 YYNGEE. The CDR3: CASSVDGTSGRSEQYF. The CDR3, as DNA: TGTGCCAGCAGCGTAGATGGGACTAGCGGGAGGAGCGAGCAGTACTTC. Full variable domain (remainder filled in from reference TRBV9 and TRBJ2-7): DSGVTQTPKHLITATGQRVTLRCSPRSGDLSVYWYQQSLDQGLQFLIQYYNGEERAKGNILERFSAQQFPDLHSELNLSSLELGDSALYFCASSVDGTSGRSEQYFGPGTRLTVT.

The genes are TRBV3-1 (or the pseudogene TRBV3-2) and TRBJ2-2, with a tentative D call TRBD1 (5 bases). Germline lookup yields CDR1 LGHDT and CDR2 YNNKEL (reference sequence). The CDR3 totals 15 residues. The germline V and J ends were trimmed by 4 bases and 7 bases, with 16 bases remaining between them. Here the CDR3 DNA reads TGTGCCAGCAGCCCACGGCAGGCAGGGCACGGGGAGCTGTTTTTT. It yields the protein CASSPRQAGHGELFF.

This chain links TRBV7-2 with TRBJ2-3; 12 nucleotides align to TRBD2. Germline CDR1 is SGHTA and CDR2 is FQGNSA. Unmatched junction bases numbered 6, after V lost 2 bases and J lost 12 bases. CDR3 length: 14 residues. CDR3 protein: CASSLNLAGGTQYF. The DNA for the CDR3 is TGTGCCAGCAGCTTAAATCTAGCGGGAGGGACCCAGTATTTT.

This rearrangement joins TRBV6-5 to TRBJ1-1; D is undetermined. Germline V gene sequence: CDR1 MNHEY, CDR2 SVGAGI. V lost 0 bases to trimming and J lost 4 bases, with 12 bases between them. The CDR3 is 15 residues long. The CDR3 DNA sequence: TGTGCCAGCAGTTACTCCGGGTCTAGGTCCACTGAAGCTTTCTTT. This translates into CASSYSGSRSTEAFF.

The gene calls are TRBV28 and TRBJ1-5; D might be TRBD1 (5 bases). The V end was cut by 0 bases, the J end by 2 bases, with 11 bases between. Germline V lookup: CDR1 MDHEN, CDR2 SYDVKM. The CDR3 length is 16 residues. The CDR3 sequence is CASSLWAGIGNQPQHF. The CDR3 DNA is TGTGCCAGCAGTTTATGGGCAGGGATAGGCAATCAGCCCCAGCATTTT.

CDR3 nucleotide sequence: TGTGCCAGCAGCTTGGCCCTCCGGGACAGGGGTTTCCACGAGCAGTACTTC. It yields the protein CASSLALRDRGFHEQYF. This chain joins TRBV5-5 and TRBJ2-7; 10 positions agree with TRBD1. Germline CDR1 SGHKS, CDR2 YYEKEE (reference sequence). The CDR3 loop spans 17 amino acids. V gave up 0 bases and J gave up 5 bases; unmatched junction bases: 11.

This chain links TRBV19 with TRBJ2-1; D is ambiguous. Germline assignment: CDR1 LNHDA and CDR2 SQIVND (reference sequence). V dropped 2 bases and J dropped 10 bases, with 15 bases sitting between them. The CDR3 is made up of 14 amino acids. The CDR3 DNA is TGTGCCAGTAGTATAAAGCCCCCGAATTCCGAGCAGTTCTTC. Its translation: CASSIKPPNSEQFF.